The clone carrying this T cell receptor (beta chain) was detected ten times or more. What it binds is unknown. PBMCs were derived from roughly 10 ml fresh peripheral blood. TCR beta CDR3 region amplification was performed from RNA transcripts. HTBI primers were the set used in a first-round RT-PCR of the TCR CDR3. TCRdb fed the multiplex PCR reads into MiXCR, producing one record per CDR3 protein. Of roughly 500,000 distinct CDR3 sequences in the sample, around 13% were seen once. These data are taken from a study of T cells in Graves' hyperthyroidism and ophthalmopathy. Study-wide results and limits: Ophthalmopathy stood apart from stable hyperthyroidism in a 13 V-J model. Clonotypes that were expanded in thyroid above 0.001 mostly appeared in blood too.

There are 15 residues in the CDR3. The V gene lost 4 bases and the J gene lost 7 bases, with 17 bases spanning the gap. Germline V CDR1 and CDR2: MDHEN, SYDVKM. The TCR sequence derives from a woman aged 30 to 39 with Graves' hyperthyroidism that later progressed to Graves' ophthalmopathy. The chain carries TRBV28 and TRBJ1-5, with D uncertain. What was sequenced was blood. CDR3 region: CASSWSGQFVQPQHF. The CDR3 DNA is TGTGCCAGCAGTTGGTCTGGTCAGTTTGTACAGCCCCAGCATTTT.